This T cell receptor beta chain was recorded in a study of T cell responses to AZD1222 COVID-19 vaccine. Overall study results and limits: The reported proportion of spike-specific TCRs targeting unmutated variant regions was nearly half.

The method was immunoSEQ multiplex PCR; TCRdb's version includes in-frame clones alone and lacks a portion of them. The sample yields 100,000 to 150,000 clones, more than 85% seen once. Pooled samples include second doses given at about 4 or 12 weeks. The CDR3 extends over 16 amino acids. V was clipped by 5 bases and J by 0 bases, with 16 bases between them. The V gene's germline CDR1 is SEHNR and CDR2 FQNEAQ (reference sequence). A note on this clone: Its antigen remains unidentified.

The V and J genes are TRBV7-9 and TRBJ1-1; D is unclear. The sequencing used peripheral blood, collected 28 days after the second AZD1222 dose. This TCR was recovered from an adult who received the AZD1222 COVID-19 vaccine. The CDR3 nucleotides are TGTGCCAGCAGCCGAGGACCCGGGAACATGAACACTGAAGCTTTCTTT. It translates to CASSRGPGNMNTEAFF.